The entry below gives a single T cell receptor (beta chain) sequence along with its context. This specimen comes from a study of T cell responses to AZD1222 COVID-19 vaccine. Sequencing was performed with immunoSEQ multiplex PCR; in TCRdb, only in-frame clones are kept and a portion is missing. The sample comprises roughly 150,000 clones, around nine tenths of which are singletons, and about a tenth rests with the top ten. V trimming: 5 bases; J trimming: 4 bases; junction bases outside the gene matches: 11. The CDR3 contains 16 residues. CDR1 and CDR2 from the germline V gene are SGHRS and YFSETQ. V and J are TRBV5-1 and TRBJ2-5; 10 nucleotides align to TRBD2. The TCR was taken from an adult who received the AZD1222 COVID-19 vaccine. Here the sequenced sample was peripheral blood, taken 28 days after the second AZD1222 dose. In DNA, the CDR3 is TGCGCCAGCAGGGCCGGGACTAGCGAAAAAGGAGAGACCCAGTACTTC. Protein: CASRAGTSEKGETQYF.